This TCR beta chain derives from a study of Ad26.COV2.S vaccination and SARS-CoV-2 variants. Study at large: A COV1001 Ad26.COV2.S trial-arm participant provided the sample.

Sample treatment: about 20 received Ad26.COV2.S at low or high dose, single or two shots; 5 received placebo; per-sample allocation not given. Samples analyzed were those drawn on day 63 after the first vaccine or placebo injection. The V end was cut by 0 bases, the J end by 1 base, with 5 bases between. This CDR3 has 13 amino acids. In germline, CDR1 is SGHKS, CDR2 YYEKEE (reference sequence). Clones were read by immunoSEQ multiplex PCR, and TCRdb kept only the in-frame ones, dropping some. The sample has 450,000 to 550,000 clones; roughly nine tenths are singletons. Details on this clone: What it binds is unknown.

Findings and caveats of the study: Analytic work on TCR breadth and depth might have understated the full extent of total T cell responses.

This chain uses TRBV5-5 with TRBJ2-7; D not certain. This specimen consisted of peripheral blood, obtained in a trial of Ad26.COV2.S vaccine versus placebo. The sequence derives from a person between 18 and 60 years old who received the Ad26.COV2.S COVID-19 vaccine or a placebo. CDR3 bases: TGTGCCAGCAGCTTGGCCTATTCCTACGAGCAGTACTTC. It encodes CASSLAYSYEQYF.